Listed below are T cell receptor beta chains from one sample, sequenced in a study of blood T cell repertoires in COVID-19. Only in-frame clones appear in the TCRdb table, and some are missing; sequencing was by immunoSEQ multiplex PCR. The sample consists of 100,000 to 120,000 clones, around 90% of them appearing once. Material: peripheral blood. Source of these receptors: a human donor in a cohort sampled during active COVID-19. Both conserved end residues are part of each CDR3. Fields, in order: J gene, clone size, D gene, V gene, CDR3 protein, CDR3 DNA. D genes are given only for firm matches. Some rows mark clone size as missing; the rest say once, few, many or name a class of expanded clone.

J: TRBJ1-5; size: once; D: NA; V: TRBV30; CDR3: CAWQTGSNQPQHF; DNA: TGTGCCTGGCAGACGGGTAGCAATCAGCCCCAGCATTTT
J: TRBJ1-5; size: NA; D: TRBD1; V: TRBV6-5; CDR3: CASTGQGTNQPQHF; DNA: TGTGCCAGCACCGGACAGGGGACCAATCAGCCCCAGCATTTT
J: TRBJ1-2; size: NA; D: NA; V: TRBV21-1; CDR3: CATPPPFRGLSYGYTF; DNA: TGTGCCACCCCACCACCCTTCAGGGGGCTTTCCTATGGCTACACCTTC
J: TRBJ2-7; size: NA; D: TRBD2; V: TRBV10-2; CDR3: CASTRLAAYEQYF; DNA: TGCGCCAGCACGAGACTAGCGGCCTACGAGCAGTACTTC
J: TRBJ2-6; size: once; D: NA; V: TRBV21-1; CDR3: CASSKVGLAESSGANVLTF; DNA: TGTGCCAGCAGCAAAGTTGGTCTAGCGGAAAGCTCTGGGGCCAACGTCCTGACTTTC
J: TRBJ1-1; size: NA; D: NA; V: TRBV10-3; CDR3: CAIKDTTRGTNTEAFF; DNA: TGTGCCATCAAGGATACGACCAGGGGTACAAACACTGAAGCTTTCTTT
J: TRBJ1-2; size: once; D: NA; V: TRBV11-2; CDR3: CASSAGMGRYGYTF; DNA: TGTGCCAGCAGCGCTGGGATGGGGCGCTATGGCTACACCTTC
J: TRBJ1-2; size: NA; D: TRBD1; V: TRBV28; CDR3: CASSLGQVYGYTF; DNA: TGTGCCAGCAGTTTAGGACAGGTCTATGGCTACACCTTC
J: TRBJ1-3; size: NA; D: NA; V: TRBV7-2; CDR3: CASSPSGSGNTIYF; DNA: TGTGCCAGCAGCCCATCAGGCTCTGGAAACACCATATATTTT
J: TRBJ1-2; size: NA; D: TRBD1; V: TRBV6-5; CDR3: CASSRTGQGPGYTF; DNA: TGTGCCAGCAGTCGAACAGGACAGGGCCCTGGCTACACCTTC
J: TRBJ1-1; size: NA; D: NA; V: TRBV15; CDR3: CATSRNVQANTEAFF; DNA: TGTGCCACCAGCAGGAACGTCCAGGCTAACACTGAAGCTTTCTTT
J: TRBJ2-1; size: NA; D: NA; V: TRBV4-1; CDR3: CASSQEDLANEQFF; DNA: TGCGCCAGCAGCCAAGAAGATTTAGCCAATGAGCAGTTCTTC
J: TRBJ1-3; size: NA; D: NA; V: TRBV9; CDR3: CASSVLPGGNSGNTIYF; DNA: TGTGCCAGCAGCGTCCTCCCTGGGGGGAACTCTGGAAACACCATATATTTT
J: TRBJ1-5; size: NA; D: TRBD1; V: TRBV5-1; CDR3: CASSPGGTDNQPQHF; DNA: TGCGCCAGCAGCCCGGGGGGGACAGATAATCAGCCCCAGCATTTT
J: TRBJ1-4; size: NA; D: NA; V: TRBV18; CDR3: CASSPRRTRLATNEKLFF; DNA: TGTGCCAGCTCACCAAGGAGGACCAGACTAGCAACTAATGAAAAACTGTTTTTT
J: TRBJ2-1; size: NA; D: TRBD2; V: TRBV29-1; CDR3: CSVLAGTNYYNEQFF; DNA: TGCAGCGTTCTGGCCGGGACTAACTACTACAATGAGCAGTTCTTC
J: TRBJ1-6; size: NA; D: NA; V: TRBV2; CDR3: CASSPSQRVSSPLHF; DNA: TGTGCCAGCAGTCCGAGCCAGAGGGTATCTTCACCCCTCCACTTT
J: TRBJ2-3; size: NA; D: NA; V: TRBV3-1/TRBV3-2; CDR3: CASSQGAGVGGTDTQYF; DNA: TGTGCCAGCAGCCAAGGGGCAGGGGTTGGTGGTACAGATACGCAGTATTTT
J: TRBJ1-1; size: NA; D: TRBD1; V: TRBV4-2; CDR3: CASSITGVVTEAFF; DNA: TGTGCCAGCAGCATCACAGGGGTGGTCACTGAAGCTTTCTTT
J: TRBJ2-7; size: NA; D: NA; V: TRBV5-1; CDR3: CASSLEGETYEQYF; DNA: TGCGCCAGCAGCTTGGAGGGGGAAACCTACGAGCAGTACTTC
J: TRBJ2-1; size: NA; D: NA; V: TRBV28; CDR3: CASRPGAGGSYNEQFF; DNA: TGTGCCAGCAGACCGGGGGCAGGGGGCTCCTACAATGAGCAGTTCTTC
J: TRBJ1-3; size: NA; D: NA; V: TRBV19; CDR3: CASSPRGRGGNTIYF; DNA: TGTGCCAGTAGTCCTCGAGGACGGGGTGGAAACACCATATATTTT
J: TRBJ1-2; size: NA; D: NA; V: TRBV28; CDR3: CASSLYRAGLGGYTF; DNA: TGTGCCAGCAGTTTATATAGGGCAGGGCTGGGTGGCTACACCTTC
J: TRBJ2-4; size: NA; D: TRBD2; V: TRBV6-6; CDR3: CASSYETSGRKNIQYF; DNA: TGTGCCAGCAGTTATGAGACTAGCGGGAGAAAGAACATTCAGTACTTC
J: TRBJ2-7; size: NA; D: TRBD2; V: TRBV6-1; CDR3: CASSPFAGGPLQQYF; DNA: TGTGCCAGCAGTCCCTTTGCGGGAGGTCCCTTGCAGCAGTACTTC
J: TRBJ1-1; size: few; D: TRBD1; V: TRBV27; CDR3: CASRTGGVWTTEAFF; DNA: TGTGCCAGCCGAACAGGGGGCGTCTGGACCACTGAAGCTTTCTTT